Listed below are T cell receptor beta chains from one sample, sequenced in a study of siplizumab effects on memory and regulatory T cells. Clones were sequenced by immunoSEQ multiplex PCR, and TCRdb holds only the in-frame ones, with some missing. Counted here are about 64,000 clones, roughly 96% occurring once; the ten biggest clones make up about 0.091%. Input material: naive CD8+ T cells sorted from blood. The receptors derive from a human donor in good health. CDR3s include the opening cysteine and the closing phenylalanine or tryptophan. Each record gives: V gene, D gene, J gene, clone size, CDR3 DNA, CDR3 protein. A D gene is named only where the DNA matches it firmly. Some rows mark clone size as missing; the rest say once, few, many or name a class of expanded clone.

V gene: TRBV4-3; D gene: -; J gene: TRBJ2-6; clone size: -; CDR3 DNA: TGCGCCAGCAGCCCTTTTCACAGGGCTGGGGCCAACGTCCTGACTTTC; CDR3 protein: CASSPFHRAGANVLTF
V gene: TRBV7-9; D gene: TRBD1; J gene: TRBJ2-7; clone size: -; CDR3 DNA: TGTGCCAGCAGCCCCCCGGGGACAGGGCCCTACGAGCAGTACTTC; CDR3 protein: CASSPPGTGPYEQYF
V gene: TRBV4-2; D gene: -; J gene: TRBJ2-7; clone size: -; CDR3 DNA: TGTGCCAGCAGCCAAGGTGCGGACGAGCAGTACTTC; CDR3 protein: CASSQGADEQYF
V gene: TRBV6-6; D gene: -; J gene: TRBJ1-1; clone size: -; CDR3 DNA: TGTGCCAGCAGTTACGATGGGGTTGAAGCTTTCTTT; CDR3 protein: CASSYDGVEAFF
V gene: TRBV11-2; D gene: -; J gene: TRBJ2-1; clone size: once; CDR3 DNA: TGTGCCAGCAGCTTCGGTATGGGAAATGAGCAGTTCTTC; CDR3 protein: CASSFGMGNEQFF
V gene: TRBV7-9; D gene: -; J gene: TRBJ2-5; clone size: -; CDR3 DNA: TGTGCCAGCAGTTCGGCCTTACTCGGGGAGACCCAGTACTTC; CDR3 protein: CASSSALLGETQYF
V gene: TRBV2; D gene: -; J gene: TRBJ1-1; clone size: -; CDR3 DNA: TGTGCCAGCACCCCCGCGGGGTCTTCGGCCACTGAAGCTTTCTTT; CDR3 protein: CASTPAGSSATEAFF
V gene: TRBV27; D gene: -; J gene: TRBJ2-7; clone size: -; CDR3 DNA: TGTGCCAGCAGCATATTACAGGGAAACGAGCAGTACTTC; CDR3 protein: CASSILQGNEQYF
V gene: TRBV10-3; D gene: TRBD1; J gene: TRBJ1-2; clone size: -; CDR3 DNA: TGTGCCATCAGTGAGTCCTCTAGACAGGGAGACGGCGCTAACTATGGCTACACCTTC; CDR3 protein: CAISESSRQGDGANYGYTF
V gene: TRBV28; D gene: -; J gene: TRBJ1-5; clone size: -; CDR3 DNA: TGTGCCAGCAGTTTAAGACAACTAACTCAGCCCCAGCATTTT; CDR3 protein: CASSLRQLTQPQHF